Presented here are 32 T cell receptor beta chains from one specimen sequenced in a study of regulatory T cells in long-lasting Graves disease (dated by TCRdb to about 2021). The intended sense of this specimen's time point label: newly diagnosed GD, antithyroid drugs for less than 3 months. RNA was extracted from PBMCs in TRIzol for both TCR sequencing and RNA sequencing. Libraries were prepared through multiplex PCR. TCRdb names Illumina HiSeq 4000 as the instrument used. CDR3 regions were amplified by Arm-PCR with iRepertoire HTBI primers to construct TCR beta libraries. The raw public reads went through TCRdb reprocessing: fastp at Q25, MiXCR clone calling, in-frame beta chains kept. Rows matching on CDR3 protein sequence are summarized as one entry with the most common DNA and genes. The sample table holds 500,000 or so distinct CDR3 sequences, of which approximately 14% were seen once. The ten largest clonotypes hold 17% of the sample.

Separately, the same data were catalogued under a study of T cells in Graves' hyperthyroidism and ophthalmopathy.

The specimen was peripheral blood mononuclear cells (PBMCs), collected at new diagnosis, from a patient treated with antithyroid drugs. Receptors originate from a woman in her fifties or sixties with Graves disease. Donor details come from another sample of the same person, matched by shared clones.

This clonotype appeared many times. This rearrangement joins TRBV24-1 to TRBJ2-3; 10 bases match TRBD1. The CDR3 is 17 amino acids. V trimming: 4 bases; J trimming: 0 bases; junction bases outside the gene matches: 6. CDR1 and CDR2 (germline): KGHDR, SFDVKD. CDR3 DNA: TGTGCCACCAGTGACCCCGGGACAGGGGCTAGCACAGATACGCAGTATTTT. The encoded protein is CATSDPGTGASTDTQYF.

The sample holds many counts of this clonotype. The chain couples TRBV6-1 to TRBJ2-7, with D possibly being TRBD1 or TRBD2 (6 bases each). The CDR3 covers 13 residues. Between the trimmed V and J ends, which lost 1 base and 5 bases, there was a span of 9 bases. Looked up from germline, CDR1 is MNHNS and CDR2 is SASEGT. The CDR3, as DNA: TGTGCCAGCAGTGAAGGGGGGGCGGACGAGCAGTACTTC. Protein sequence: CASSEGGADEQYF.

There are many counts of this clonotype. V usage is TRBV12-3 or TRBV12-4 and J usage is TRBJ1-1, with D tentatively TRBD1 (5 bases). V lost 1 base and J 5 bases, leaving 14 bases between the germline ends. The CDR3 extends over 15 amino acids. CDR3 coding DNA: TGTGCCAGCAGTTTAGTCTGGGGCAGAGGGACTGAAGCTTTCTTT. This translates into CASSLVWGRGTEAFF.

This clonotype has at least ten counts. The J gene is TRBJ1-2, the V gene TRBV6-1; D remains ambiguous. Trimming took off 7 bases at V and 3 bases at J, with 21 bases between the two ends. The CDR3 is 16 residues long. Per the germline V gene, CDR1 is MNHNS and CDR2 is SASEGT. Here the CDR3 DNA reads TGTGCCAGCACCCTACGGGAACTCCCCGACGACTATGGCTACACCTTC. It specifies CASTLRELPDDYGYTF.

Ten or more counts support this clonotype. The V and J genes are TRBV6-1 and TRBJ2-4; D is uncertain. V was clipped by 0 bases and J by 0 bases, with 6 bases between them. Germline V lookup: CDR1 MNHNS, CDR2 SASEGT. The CDR3 runs 15 residues. CDR3: CASSEATQAKNIQYF. For the CDR3, the DNA is TGTGCCAGCAGTGAAGCTACGCAAGCCAAAAACATTCAGTACTTC.

This clonotype has at least ten counts. V gene TRBV12-3 or TRBV12-4 combines with J gene TRBJ1-2; D unclear. The length of the CDR3 is 14 residues. Trimming stripped 3 bases from V and 1 base from J, with 9 bases between. The CDR3 loop is CASSFSGDNYGYTF. CDR3 nucleotides: TGTGCCAGCAGTTTTTCTGGTGATAACTATGGCTACACCTTC.

This clonotype has just a few counts. J is TRBJ2-6 and V is TRBV18; D is possibly TRBD1 or TRBD2 (5 bases each). This CDR3 region has 19 residues. The germline V and J ends were trimmed by 2 bases and 0 bases, with 17 bases remaining between them. The germline gives CDR1 KGHSH, CDR2 LQKENI. The CDR3 nucleotides read TGTGCCAGCTCACCATATAGCTCTGCAGGGAGCTCTGGGGCCAACGTCCTGACTTTC. It translates to CASSPYSSAGSSGANVLTF.

This clonotype was counted ten times or more. V usage is TRBV5-1 and J usage is TRBJ2-3; 9 bases agree with TRBD2. Per germline, CDR1 SGHRS and CDR2 YFSETQ. Trimming removed 4 bases from V and 6 bases from J; junction bases left unmatched: 6. The CDR3 is 14 amino acids. This chain's CDR3 is CASSTAGGIDTQYF. DNA of the CDR3: TGCGCCAGCAGCACCGCGGGAGGGATTGATACGCAGTATTTT.

Concerning this clonotype itself: The germline gene is not matched at one end of the junction; a read error may be the cause. The chain has TRBV9 and TRBJ1-2; no reliable D call. Looked up from germline, CDR1 is SGDLS and CDR2 is YYNGEE. CDR3 length: 15 amino acids. Written as DNA, the CDR3 is TGTGTCAGCAGCGTAGATGCGAGTTTCGGGTATGGCTACACCTTC. This codes for CVSSVDASFGYGYTF. Filled out from reference TRBV9 and TRBJ1-2, the complete variable domain reads DSGVTQTPKHLITATGQRVTLRCSPRSGDLSVYWYQQSLDQGLQFLIQYYNGEERAKGNILERFSAQQFPDLHSELNLSSLELGDSALYFCVSSVDASFGYGYTFGSGTRLTVV.

This clonotype was counted only a few times. The rearrangement joins TRBV20-1 to TRBJ1-5; 7 bases map to TRBD1. Germline V CDR1 and CDR2: DFQATT, SNEGSKA (reference sequence). V was clipped by 5 bases and J by 5 bases; unmatched bases: 9. The CDR3 consists of 14 residues. Written as DNA, the CDR3 is TGCAGTGCTCCCTCCGGGACAGCCGATCAGCCCCAGCATTTT. It is translated as CSAPSGTADQPQHF.

The chain has TRBV19 and TRBJ2-1; D may be TRBD1 (6 bases). Germline assignment: CDR1 LNHDA and CDR2 SQIVND (reference sequence). V lost 5 bases and J lost 2, with 13 bases in between. This CDR3 has 15 amino acids. Here the CDR3 DNA reads TGTGCCAGTAGTGAGTCGGACAGCCCCTACAATGAGCAGTTCTTC. Translating it yields CASSESDSPYNEQFF.

In its sample, this clonotype was seen many times. The chain has TRBV3-1 and TRBJ1-5; D perhaps matches TRBD1 (5 bases). The CDR3 has 13 residues. The V end was cut by 5 bases, the J end by 4 bases, with 9 bases between. CDR1 LGHDT and CDR2 YNNKEL come from the germline V gene (reference sequence). The CDR3 sequence is CASSYRLNQPQHF. The DNA of the CDR3 is TGTGCCAGCAGCTACAGGTTGAATCAGCCCCAGCATTTT.

This clonotype was recorded many times. The rearrangement links TRBV27 to TRBJ2-3; TRBD1 might be the D (6 bases). CDR1 MNHEY and CDR2 SMNVEV come from the germline V gene (reference sequence). V was cut by 4 bases and J by 2 bases, with 10 bases left in between. This CDR3 has 14 amino acids. The DNA of the CDR3 is TGTGCCAGCAGTTCCTGGGACATCACAGATACGCAGTATTTT. Its translation: CASSSWDITDTQYF.

The V gene is TRBV4-1, the J gene TRBJ2-1, with 7 bases fitting TRBD2. With 8 bases clipped from V and 7 bases from J, the junction kept 14 bases outside the gene matches. The CDR3 totals 15 residues. Germline-derived CDR1 and CDR2 are MGHRA and YSYEKL. The CDR3 loop reads CASSVQLAVLNEQFF. CDR3 DNA sequence: TGCGCCAGCTCAGTTCAGCTAGCGGTTTTAAATGAGCAGTTCTTC.

This clonotype was found a few times. This chain joins TRBV12-3 or TRBV12-4 and TRBJ2-2; D is uncertain. This CDR3 contains 11 residues. V dropped 7 bases and J dropped 6 bases, with 6 bases sitting between them. The CDR3 coding sequence is TGTGCCAGCAAAAGGTCCGGGGAGCTGTTTTTT. Translated: CASKRSGELFF.

This clonotype was seen a handful of times. The chain uses TRBV29-1 and TRBJ1-2; possible D gene TRBD1, 6 bases. V was pared by 3 bases and J by 5 bases, with 16 bases between. The CDR3 is 14 amino acids. CDR1 and CDR2 from the germline V gene are SQVTM and ANQGSEA. The DNA for the CDR3 is TGCAGCGTTGAGGCGGGGGGGCTCGGGTATGGCTACACCTTC. This translates into CSVEAGGLGYGYTF.

This clonotype was counted at least ten times. The J gene is TRBJ2-7, the V gene TRBV28, with TRBD2 matching 8 bases. Germline CDR1 MDHEN, CDR2 SYDVKM. V shed 0 bases, J shed 4 bases, and the junction held 5 bases outside the gene matches. CDR3 size: 15 residues. The CDR3 DNA is TGTGCCAGCAGTTTATGGTCTAGCGGGTGGTACGAGCAGTACTTC. This sequence encodes CASSLWSSGWYEQYF.

In this sample, this clonotype turned up many times. The CDR3 region is CSVEWSQEIFPRRRYF. DNA for the CDR3: TGCAGCGTTGAATGGTCACAGGAGATTTTCCCCCGCAGGAGGTACTTC. The rearrangement links TRBV29-1 to TRBJ2-7; the D gene is possibly TRBD1 (5 bases). In germline, CDR1 is SQVTM, CDR2 ANQGSEA. The CDR3 spans 16 residues. Trimming cost V 2 bases and J 12 bases, with 29 bases left between them.

This clonotype was detected only a few times. The chain links TRBV9 to TRBJ1-6, with D hard to call. CDR1 SGDLS and CDR2 YYNGEE come from the germline V gene. V lost 0 bases and J lost 8, with 12 bases in between. The CDR3 is 15 amino acids. CDR3 residues: CASSVDIGMDSPLHF. The CDR3 DNA follows: TGTGCCAGCAGCGTAGATATAGGGATGGATTCACCCCTCCACTTT.

This clonotype came up many times. The chain has TRBV7-2 and TRBJ1-1, with D tentatively TRBD1 (6 bases). The CDR3 is 17 residues long. Trimming stripped 2 bases from V and 1 base from J, with 17 bases between. Germline V gene sequence: CDR1 SGHTA, CDR2 FQGNSA. The CDR3 here is CASSLTGGGYRNTEAFF. DNA of the CDR3: TGTGCCAGCAGCTTAACGGGGGGGGGCTATAGGAACACTGAAGCTTTCTTT.

V usage is TRBV28 and J usage is TRBJ2-7, with D perhaps matching TRBD1 or TRBD2 (5 bases each). Germline V CDR1 and CDR2: MDHEN, SYDVKM. The germline V and J ends were trimmed by 6 bases and 7 bases, with 22 bases remaining between them. The CDR3 length is 15 residues. For the CDR3, the DNA is TGTGCCAGCAGCCAGCCGGGACCAGCGGTCCTTGAGCAGTACTTC. Translated, it gives CASSQPGPAVLEQYF. Together with reference TRBV28 and TRBJ2-7, the CDR3 gives the full variable domain: DVKVTQSSRYLVKRTGEKVFLECVQDMDHENMFWYRQDPGLGLRLIYFSYDVKMKEKGDIPEGYSVSREKKERFSLILESASTNQTSMYLCASSQPGPAVLEQYFGPGTRLTVT.

This clonotype was seen many times. This rearrangement joins TRBV2 to TRBJ2-4; D is unclear. Between the trimmed V and J ends, which lost 4 bases and 5 bases, there was a span of 3 bases. Germline V gene sequence: CDR1 SNHLY, CDR2 FYNNEI. CDR3 size: 11 residues. CDR3 nucleotide sequence: TGTGCCAGCAGTGGGGAAAACATTCAGTACTTC. Translated: CASSGENIQYF. The whole variable domain, remainder taken from reference TRBV2 and TRBJ2-4, is EPEVTQTPSHQVTQMGQEVILRCVPISNHLYFYWYRQILGQKVEFLVSFYNNEISEKSEIFDDQFSVERPDGSNFTLKIRSTKLEDSAMYFCASSGENIQYFGAGTRLSVL.

About this clonotype itself: The conserved phenylalanine or tryptophan is not found at the CDR3 terminus, so this likely reflects a read error. The chain carries TRBV3-1 and TRBJ2-1, with 14 positions matching TRBD2. Looked up from germline, CDR1 is LGHDT and CDR2 is YNNKEL (reference sequence). The V and J ends lost 3 bases and 8 bases, in that order; junction bases with no gene match: 3. The CDR3 is 15 residues long. CDR3 sequence: CASSQGTSGSDEQFL. In DNA, the CDR3 is TGTGCCAGCAGCCAGGGGACTAGCGGGAGCGATGAGCAGTTCTTG.

This clonotype occurred many times. V is TRBV7-9 and J is TRBJ2-7; 7 bases are a match to TRBD2. This CDR3 has 14 amino acids. Germline values: CDR1 SEHNR, CDR2 FQNEAQ (reference sequence). Germline trimming cut 6 bases from V and 5 bases from J; bases unmatched to any gene: 10. CDR3 amino acids: CASSPSGISHEQYF. CDR3 bases: TGTGCCAGCAGTCCCAGCGGGATATCGCACGAGCAGTACTTC.

At least ten counts were recorded for this clonotype. The rearrangement joins TRBV10-3 to TRBJ1-1; D perhaps matches TRBD1 (6 bases). Germline CDR1 reads ENHRY; CDR2 reads SYGVKD. V lost 3 bases, J lost 1 base, and 12 bases lay in between. The CDR3 totals 15 residues. In DNA form, the CDR3 reads TGTGCCATCAGTGAAGAAGGGGGACGGAACACTGAAGCTTTCTTT. Translated: CAISEEGGRNTEAFF.

This clonotype was counted a few times. The CDR3 protein is CASRNPGVTGELFF. The CDR3 bases are TGTGCCAGTAGAAACCCGGGGGTCACCGGGGAGCTGTTTTTT. This chain links TRBV19 with TRBJ2-2; D perhaps matches TRBD2 (6 bases). With 6 bases removed from V and 4 bases from J, the gap between germline ends came to 12 bases. Germline CDR1 is LNHDA and CDR2 is SQIVND (reference sequence). The CDR3 sequence is 14 residues long.

The V gene is TRBV5-8, the J gene TRBJ2-1; 11 nucleotides align to TRBD2. Trimming at V came to 4 bases and at J to 6 bases, leaving 9 bases not matched to a gene. Germline V gene sequence: CDR1 SGHTS, CDR2 YDEGEE. The CDR3 is 16 amino acids. CDR3 amino acids: CASSQVLAGGVNEQFF. The CDR3 DNA reads TGTGCCAGCAGCCAAGTTCTAGCGGGAGGAGTCAATGAGCAGTTCTTC.

This clonotype came up a few times. The chain carries TRBV5-6 and TRBJ2-7, with 8 bases aligning to TRBD1. The ends lost 1 base at V and 2 bases at J; junction bases unmatched: 5. Germline V lookup: CDR1 SGHDT, CDR2 YYEEEE. This CDR3 contains 15 residues. The CDR3 here is CASSLPTGAAYEQYF. CDR3 in DNA: TGTGCCAGCAGCTTGCCGACAGGGGCGGCCTACGAGCAGTACTTC. The whole variable domain, filled in from reference TRBV5-6 and TRBJ2-7, reads DAGVTQSPTHLIKTRGQQVTLRCSPKSGHDTVSWYQQALGQGPQFIFQYYEEEERQRGNFPDRFSGHQFPNYSSELNVNALLLGDSALYLCASSLPTGAAYEQYFGPGTRLTVT.

V and J are TRBV20-1 and TRBJ2-7, with D perhaps matching TRBD1 or TRBD2 (5 bases each). Germline values: CDR1 DFQATT, CDR2 SNEGSKA (reference sequence). The CDR3 has 13 amino acids. Trimming removed 6 bases at V and 0 bases at J, with 12 bases between. As DNA, the CDR3 is TGCAGTGCGGAAGGGGACCACTCCTACGAGCAGTACTTC. This codes for CSAEGDHSYEQYF.

The chain carries TRBV10-3 and TRBJ2-1, with 9 bases lining up with TRBD2. This CDR3 has 15 amino acids. V lost 8 bases and J lost 7; bases outside the gene matches: 12. Germline V gene data show CDR1 as ENHRY and CDR2 as SYGVKD. Here the CDR3 DNA reads TGTGCCATCCGGGGGACTAGCTCACACGGGAATGAGCAGTTCTTC. It specifies CAIRGTSSHGNEQFF.

This clonotype was picked up many times. The chain couples TRBV20-1 to TRBJ2-1, with 11 nucleotides matching TRBD2. The V gene's germline CDR1 is DFQATT and CDR2 SNEGSKA (reference sequence). The CDR3 loop spans 13 amino acids. Trimming at V came to 4 bases and at J to 8 bases, leaving 4 bases not matched to a gene. CDR3 coding DNA: TGCAGTGCTATAGCGGGAGGGCCCTATGAGCAGTTCTTC. Its protein product is CSAIAGGPYEQFF.

This clonotype was counted ten times or more. The chain is built from TRBV6-2 or TRBV6-3 and TRBJ2-7, with TRBD1 matching 10 bases. The germline gives CDR1 MNHEY, CDR2 SVGEGT. This CDR3 has 20 residues. The V and J ends lost 0 bases and 0 bases, in that order; junction bases with no gene match: 14. CDR3 protein: CASSYSGARPGQGHSYEQYF. In nucleotides, the CDR3 is TGTGCCAGCAGTTACTCAGGCGCAAGACCGGGACAGGGGCACTCCTACGAGCAGTACTTC.